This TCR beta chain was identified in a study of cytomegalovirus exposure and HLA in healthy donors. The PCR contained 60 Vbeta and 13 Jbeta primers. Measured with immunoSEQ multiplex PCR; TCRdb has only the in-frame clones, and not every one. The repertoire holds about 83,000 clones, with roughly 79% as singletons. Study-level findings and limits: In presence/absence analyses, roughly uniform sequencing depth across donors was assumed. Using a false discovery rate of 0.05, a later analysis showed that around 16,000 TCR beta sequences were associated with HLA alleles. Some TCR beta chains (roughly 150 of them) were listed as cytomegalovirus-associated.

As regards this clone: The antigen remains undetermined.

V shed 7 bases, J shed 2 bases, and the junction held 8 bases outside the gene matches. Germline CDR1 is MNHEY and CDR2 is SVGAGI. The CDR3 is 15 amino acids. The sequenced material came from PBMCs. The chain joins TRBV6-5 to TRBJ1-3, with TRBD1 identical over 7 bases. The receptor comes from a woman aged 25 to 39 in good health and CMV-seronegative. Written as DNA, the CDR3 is TGTGCCAGCACCCCAGACAGGGCAACTGGAAACACCATATATTTT. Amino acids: CASTPDRATGNTIYF.